The 31 T cell receptor beta chains below all came from one sample that was sequenced in a study of monozygotic twins with inflammatory bowel disease. TCRdb re-called the 5' RACE reads; one entry per CDR3 protein, DNA not given. Its clone listing holds about 110,000 distinct CDR3 sequences. The specimen was blood. The receptors stem from a human donor with ulcerative colitis or Crohn's disease, or a healthy co-twin of an affected twin (not recorded which).

This chain joins TRBV6-2 or TRBV6-3 and TRBJ2-2. Germline V gene lookup returns CDR1 MNHEY and CDR2 SVGEGT. This CDR3 has 13 residues. The CDR3 sequence: CASRSRWAGELFF.

V gene TRBV18 combines with J gene TRBJ1-1; TCRdb indicates TRBD1, and absent DNA this call remains unverified. Germline V gene sequence: CDR1 KGHSH, CDR2 LQKENI. This CDR3 contains 19 residues. CDR3 loop: CASSRNFAEAGSPNTEAFF. The full variable domain, completed using reference TRBV18 and TRBJ1-1, is NAGVMQNPRHLVRRRGQEARLRCSPMKGHSHVYWYRQLPEEGLKFMVYLQKENIIDESGMPKERFSAEFPKEGPSILRIQQVVRGDSAAYFCASSRNFAEAGSPNTEAFFGQGTRLTVV.

V gene TRBV29-1 combines with J gene TRBJ2-1; no DNA is available, so the TRBD2 call from TCRdb remains unchecked. The germline V gene encodes CDR1 SQVTM and CDR2 ANQGSEA. The CDR3 runs to 12 residues. CDR3 residues: CSGTSGTNEQFF.

This CDR3 reads CASSPGLASIGTQYF. The rearrangement joins TRBV12-3 or TRBV12-4 to TRBJ2-5; checking the TCRdb D call of TRBD2 is not possible without DNA. This CDR3 contains 15 residues.

V and J are TRBV28 and TRBJ2-7; lacking DNA, the TRBD1 call made by TCRdb goes unchecked. The CDR3 totals 13 residues. Germline V gives CDR1 MDHEN, CDR2 SYDVKM. The CDR3 reads CASSPVQSYEQYF.

This chain joins TRBV18 and TRBJ1-5. In germline, CDR1 is KGHSH, CDR2 LQKENI. The CDR3 is 14 amino acids. CDR3: CASSPPQSNQPQHF.

The chain uses TRBV19 and TRBJ2-1; TCRdb's assignment of TRBD1 cannot be checked, as there is no DNA. The CDR3 has 15 amino acids. The V gene's germline CDR1 is LNHDA and CDR2 SQIVND (reference sequence). CDR3: CASSMPGPTYNEQFF.

The chain employs TRBV5-4 and TRBJ1-6. The germline gives CDR1 SGHNT, CDR2 YYREEE (reference sequence). CDR3 length: 15 residues. This CDR3 is CASSLETAANSPLHF.

The rearrangement links TRBV5-1 to TRBJ2-7. Germline V CDR1 and CDR2: SGHRS, YFSETQ. CDR3 length: 14 amino acids. The CDR3 spells CASSLEAGVYEQYF.

CDR3 protein: CASSLTTGGILETQYF. The rearrangement links TRBV7-8 to TRBJ2-5; TCRdb lists TRBD1, though no DNA is available to test this call. Germline CDR1 is SGHVS and CDR2 is FQNEAQ. The CDR3 loop spans 16 amino acids.

This chain joins TRBV28 and TRBJ2-2; the TRBD1 assignment by TCRdb is unverifiable without DNA. Germline values: CDR1 MDHEN, CDR2 SYDVKM. CDR3 length: 16 amino acids. The CDR3 spells CASRPFDRGVTGELFF.

This chain links TRBV28 with TRBJ1-3. CDR1 and CDR2 from the germline V gene are MDHEN and SYDVKM. The length of the CDR3 is 15 residues. The CDR3 region is CASRMGQNSGNTIYF. Combining the CDR3 with reference TRBV28 and TRBJ1-3 gives the whole variable domain DVKVTQSSRYLVKRTGEKVFLECVQDMDHENMFWYRQDPGLGLRLIYFSYDVKMKEKGDIPEGYSVSREKKERFSLILESASTNQTSMYLCASRMGQNSGNTIYFGEGSWLTVV.

The V and J genes are TRBV5-1 and TRBJ1-2; TCRdb outputs TRBD1, but without DNA this stays unchecked. Per germline, CDR1 SGHRS and CDR2 YFSETQ. This CDR3 spans 14 amino acids. The CDR3 spells CASQKTGDNYGYTF.

The CDR3 sequence: CASSLVTGSTYEQYF. The chain combines TRBV5-1 with TRBJ2-7; the TRBD1 assignment by TCRdb is unverifiable without DNA. The CDR3 has 15 amino acids. Germline V gives CDR1 SGHRS, CDR2 YFSETQ.

The CDR3 loop reads CASSIRGRLNTEAFF. The J gene is TRBJ1-1, the V gene TRBV19. Germline CDR1 reads LNHDA; CDR2 reads SQIVND (reference sequence). CDR3 length equals 15 residues.

The chain recombines TRBV15 with TRBJ2-7. CDR1 is LNHNV, CDR2 YYDKDF, per germline (reference sequence). This CDR3 has 14 residues. CDR3: CATSRDLGNYEQYF.

The J gene is TRBJ2-3, the V gene TRBV20-1. Germline V gene data show CDR1 as DFQATT and CDR2 as SNEGSKA (reference sequence). The CDR3 loop spans 13 amino acids. CDR3 sequence reads: CSARDDKTDTQYF.

The rearrangement uses TRBV20-1 and TRBJ2-1; the TCRdb D gene call, TRBD2, has no DNA to confirm it. The CDR3 totals 15 residues. CDR1 is DFQATT and CDR2 is SNEGSKA in the germline V gene (reference sequence). The CDR3 spells CSARGGTPALAEQFF.

The rearrangement joins TRBV20-1 to TRBJ1-2; TCRdb returns TRBD1, unconfirmable since there is no DNA. From germline, CDR1 is DFQATT and CDR2 SNEGSKA (reference sequence). The CDR3 totals 15 residues. This CDR3 reads CSARGGPGDNYGYTF.

The rearrangement links TRBV4-2 to TRBJ1-2. Germline loops: CDR1 LGHNA, CDR2 YNFKEQ. This CDR3 has 17 amino acids. CDR3 protein: CASSQFAVEGWQYGYTF.

The V call is TRBV20-1, the J call TRBJ2-1; TCRdb reports TRBD1, a call that lacks DNA to check it against. The CDR3 consists of 15 residues. Germline V gene sequence: CDR1 DFQATT, CDR2 SNEGSKA (reference sequence). CDR3 in amino acids: CSASWTSNRGGEQFF.

The chain combines TRBV27 with TRBJ2-2. This CDR3 region has 15 residues. Germline CDR1 and CDR2: MNHEY and SMNVEV (reference sequence). This CDR3 reads CASSLRQVNTGELFF.

The CDR3: CSAGGGGANEQFF. The chain uses TRBV20-1 and TRBJ2-1; TCRdb outputs TRBD2, but without DNA this stays unchecked. In germline, CDR1 is DFQATT, CDR2 SNEGSKA (reference sequence). CDR3 length: 13 amino acids.

This chain links TRBV7-2 with TRBJ2-5; TCRdb lists TRBD1, though no DNA is available to test this call. Germline lookup yields CDR1 SGHTA and CDR2 FQGNSA. CDR3 length: 14 amino acids. This CDR3 reads CASSPGGIQETQYF.

The rearrangement joins TRBV12-1 to TRBJ2-7. TRBV12-1 is noted as a pseudogene. CDR3 size: 11 residues. CDR3 sequence reads: CASAGWSEQYF.

Here the CDR3 reads CASVATDTQYF. The rearrangement links TRBV18 to TRBJ2-3. The CDR3 is made up of 11 amino acids. In germline, CDR1 is KGHSH, CDR2 LQKENI.

The CDR3 here is CASSPGGTGGYNEQFF. The gene calls are TRBV4-3 and TRBJ2-1; TCRdb designates TRBD1, a call that cannot be tested without DNA. The CDR3 extends over 16 amino acids. CDR1 is LGHNA and CDR2 is YSLEER in the germline V gene.

The V call is TRBV12-3 or TRBV12-4, the J call TRBJ2-3; the D call from TCRdb, TRBD2, cannot be confirmed without DNA. The CDR3 runs 15 residues. The CDR3: CASSADPSETDTQYF.

The chain has TRBV18 and TRBJ2-1; TCRdb's D gene call, TRBD2, goes unchecked for lack of DNA. Germline V gene data show CDR1 as KGHSH and CDR2 as LQKENI. CDR3 size: 19 residues. The CDR3 region is CASSPTLWSSGRDENEQFF.

The chain employs TRBV6-5 and TRBJ2-7; with no DNA, the TCRdb D assignment of TRBD1 cannot be verified. Per the germline V gene, CDR1 is MNHEY and CDR2 is SVGAGI. The CDR3 sequence is 13 residues long. CDR3 sequence: CASRGDRAYEQYF.

The chain is built from TRBV6-5 and TRBJ2-1; TCRdb proposes TRBD2, but this gene call is untestable without DNA. CDR3 length equals 16 residues. The V gene's germline CDR1 is MNHEY and CDR2 SVGAGI. CDR3: CASSYMGSGAGDEQFF.